This record looks at one T cell receptor beta chain sequence and its context. This clone is judged medium-sized (0.01 to 0.1%). No cognate antigen has been identified for it. Qualities for individual bases were not recorded, and no much larger clone is one base off. This record belongs to a study of control samples from healthy donors and cancer patients (dated by TCRdb to about 2020). Looking up the germline V gene yields CDR1 SGDLS and CDR2 YYNGEE. V lost 4 bases and J lost 0 bases; the stretch between them is 14 bases long. The CDR3 runs 16 residues from the cysteine to the phenylalanine. Only the CDR3 region is kept as DNA, spanning 48 bases read in frame from base 1. The library was obtained by the immunoSEQ multiplex PCR assay. The table was pulled from immuneACCESS by TCRdb, which kept in-frame rearrangements only. Such tables lose some clones; where checked, under half of the loss comes from unresolved V genes, and the rest has no known cause. In all, the sample holds about 170,000 clones, and 80% to 95% of those were seen once. The ten largest account for roughly 4.3% of the sample.

The clonotype was recovered from a woman between 55 and 75 years old in good health. The source material was blood. The chain employs TRBV9 and TRBJ1-3; TRBD1 might be the D gene, on 5 matching bases. The nucleotides are TGTGCCAGCAGCCCCCTCGACAGCCGCTCTGGAAACACCATATATTTT. This yields the protein CASSPLDSRSGNTIYF.